One and the same sample provided the 20 T cell receptor beta chains below, sequenced in a study of STAT5B mutations in CD4+ large granular lymphocyte leukemia. Generated by immunoSEQ multiplex PCR, the TCRdb table keeps only in-frame clones and is missing some. The sample lists around 50,000 clones; around 81% were seen once. Sequencing was performed on CD4+ T cells from blood buffy coats. Receptors were obtained from a human donor in good health.

This clone was recorded a few times. The chain combines TRBV27 with TRBJ2-2; TRBD2 might be the D (5 bases). Looked up from germline, CDR1 is MNHEY and CDR2 is SMNVEV (reference sequence). The CDR3 contains 18 residues. V was pared by 4 bases and J by 5 bases, with 23 bases between. In nucleotides, the CDR3 is TGTGCCAGCAGTTCCACCCTCAGTTGGACGGGCGGGACCGGGGAGCTGTTTTTT. It encodes CASSSTLSWTGGTGELFF.

The V and J genes are TRBV5-1 and TRBJ2-5, with D perhaps matching TRBD1 or TRBD2 (5 bases each). The CDR3 extends over 14 amino acids. The germline V gene has CDR1 SGHRS and CDR2 YFSETQ. The V gene lost 4 bases and the J gene lost 5 bases, with 15 bases spanning the gap. The CDR3 DNA reads as TGCGCCAGCAGCCAAGGGACCGGTCGGGAGACCCAGTACTTC. Protein product: CASSQGTGRETQYF.

This chain connects TRBV19 to TRBJ1-2; maybe TRBD1 (5 bases). The CDR3 loop spans 13 amino acids. V was clipped by 0 bases and J by 8 bases, with 10 bases between them. In germline, CDR1 is LNHDA, CDR2 SQIVND (reference sequence). CDR3 residues: CASSIDIRGGYTF. CDR3 in DNA: TGTGCCAGTAGTATAGATATAAGGGGCGGCTACACCTTC.

The J gene is TRBJ1-2, the V gene TRBV7-9; 7 bases map to TRBD1. Per the germline V gene, CDR1 is SEHNR and CDR2 is FQNEAQ (reference sequence). CDR3 length: 14 residues. The junction had 6 bases not matched to a gene; V was cut back by 5 bases and J by 3 bases. The DNA for the CDR3 is TGTGCCAGCAGCCCCTGGCAGGGGGACTATGGCTACACCTTC. It is translated as CASSPWQGDYGYTF.

This chain uses TRBV19 with TRBJ2-7; the D gene is possibly TRBD1 (6 bases). Germline CDR1 and CDR2: LNHDA and SQIVND (reference sequence). This CDR3 is 13 amino acids long. V lost 3 bases and J 5 bases, leaving 11 bases between the germline ends. CDR3 residues: CASSMGRGNEQYF. DNA for the CDR3: TGTGCCAGTAGTATGGGCAGGGGTAACGAGCAGTACTTC.

The gene calls are TRBV12-2 and TRBJ1-5; the D call in the table, TRBD1, was not verified against the DNA. TRBV12-2 constitutes a pseudogene. The CDR3 is made up of 16 amino acids. The CDR3 sequence: CASRLEAGQGDGPQHF. Here the CDR3 DNA reads TGTGCAAGTCGCTTAGAAGCGGGACAGGGCGACGGGCCCCAGCATTTT.

The chain combines TRBV19 with TRBJ1-5, with D tentatively TRBD1 (6 bases). Trimming cost V 7 bases and J 1 base, with 20 bases left between them. Germline loops: CDR1 LNHDA, CDR2 SQIVND (reference sequence). The CDR3 is made up of 17 amino acids. CDR3 DNA: TGTGCCAGTATATCGCGGGGGGGGGCCGTGAGCAATCAGCCCCAGCATTTT. Amino acids: CASISRGGAVSNQPQHF.

This chain links TRBV20-1 with TRBJ2-7, with unresolved D. The CDR3 runs to 11 residues. Germline CDR1 reads DFQATT; CDR2 reads SNEGSKA (reference sequence). The V end lost 3 bases, the J end lost 4 bases, and 7 bases lay between the germline ends. The CDR3 region has the DNA TGCAGTGCTAGGCTCATATACGAGCAGTACTTC. Residues: CSARLIYEQYF.

The chain couples TRBV12-5 to TRBJ2-7; perhaps TRBD1 as D (5 bases). V dropped 1 base and J dropped 7 bases, with 5 bases sitting between them. CDR3 size: 11 residues. Germline CDR1 and CDR2: LGHNT and FRNRAP. The chain's CDR3 is CASGLDREQYF. CDR3 coding DNA: TGTGCTAGTGGTTTGGACAGGGAGCAGTACTTC.

The V and J genes are TRBV29-1 and TRBJ1-2; TRBD1 agrees at 11 bases. This CDR3 is built from 14 residues. J gave up 3 bases and V 7 bases, and 7 bases lay outside the gene matches. From germline, CDR1 is SQVTM and CDR2 ANQGSEA. DNA of the CDR3: TGCAGCGCCCTGGACAGGGGGCAAGACTATGGCTACACCTTC. Its translation: CSALDRGQDYGYTF.

This chain connects TRBV11-3 to TRBJ2-7; the D gene is possibly TRBD1 (6 bases). Trimming stripped 6 bases from V and 2 bases from J, with 17 bases between. CDR1 and CDR2 (germline): SGHNT, YENEEA. The CDR3 is 15 residues long. This CDR3 is CASRGTNSATYEQYF. DNA for the CDR3: TGTGCCAGCAGGGGGACAAACAGTGCCACCTACGAGCAGTACTTC.

The rearrangement joins TRBV7-2 to TRBJ2-6; TRBD2 matches at 7 bases. The CDR3 has 17 residues. Germline V CDR1 and CDR2: SGHTA, FQGNSA. Trimming cost V 0 bases and J 3 bases; bases outside gene matches: 5. CDR3 nucleotides: TGTGCCAGCAGCTTAGCGCTGGGAGGGGTTGGGGCCAACGTCCTGACTTTC. As protein: CASSLALGGVGANVLTF.

V is TRBV29-1 and J is TRBJ2-4; possibly TRBD1 for D (7 bases). The V gene lost 4 bases and the J gene lost 2 bases, with 15 bases spanning the gap. The CDR3 runs to 15 residues. Germline lookup yields CDR1 SQVTM and CDR2 ANQGSEA. This CDR3 reads CSVGRQGGTKNIQYF. The CDR3 region has the DNA TGCAGCGTTGGTAGGCAGGGGGGAACCAAAAACATTCAGTACTTC. Full variable domain (remainder filled in from reference TRBV29-1 and TRBJ2-4): SAVISQKPSRDICQRGTSLTIQCQVDSQVTMMFWYRQQPGQSLTLIATANQGSEATYESGFVIDKFPISRPNLTFSTLTVSNMSPEDSSIYLCSVGRQGGTKNIQYFGAGTRLSVL.

This clone was seen only a few times. The chain uses TRBV7-9 and TRBJ1-4; D possibly corresponds to TRBD1 (6 bases). CDR3 size: 14 residues. CDR1 SEHNR and CDR2 FQNEAQ come from the germline V gene (reference sequence). V lost 5 bases to trimming and J lost 5 bases, with 12 bases between them. The CDR3 loop reads CASSGGRTNEKLFF. The CDR3 DNA is TGTGCCAGCAGCGGGGGCCGGACCAATGAAAAACTGTTTTTT.

In DNA, the CDR3 is TGTGCCAGCAGTCGACTGAGGGGAGCTTTCTTT. Protein product: CASSRLRGAFF. The chain has TRBV11-2 and TRBJ1-1, with D tentatively TRBD1 (5 bases). CDR3 length: 11 residues. Germline V CDR1 and CDR2: SGHAT, FQNNGV. The germline V and J ends were trimmed by 6 bases and 10 bases, with 12 bases remaining between them.

The gene calls are TRBV9 and TRBJ2-1, with 13 bases identical to TRBD2. V was clipped by 4 bases and J by 10 bases; unmatched bases: 11. The CDR3 is 16 amino acids. The germline V gene encodes CDR1 SGDLS and CDR2 YYNGEE. The CDR3 spells CASSLSGTSGIGEQFF. The CDR3 coding sequence is TGTGCCAGCAGCTTATCCGGGACTAGCGGGATCGGAGAGCAGTTCTTC.

This clone was seen more than once but under ten times. The chain carries TRBV14 and TRBJ2-1; 11 bases align to TRBD2. V lost 3 bases and J lost 4; bases outside the gene matches: 14. The CDR3 is made up of 19 amino acids. CDR1 and CDR2 (germline): SGHDN, FVKESK. This chain's CDR3 is CASSQFVLAGGVGYNEQFF. The CDR3 coding sequence is TGTGCCAGCAGCCAGTTCGTTCTAGCGGGAGGAGTGGGTTACAATGAGCAGTTCTTC.

The rearrangement uses TRBV6-1 and TRBJ1-2; 7 bases map to TRBD1. Germline CDR1 and CDR2: MNHNS and SASEGT. V gave up 7 bases and J gave up 4 bases; unmatched junction bases: 6. CDR3 size: 13 residues. CDR3 DNA: TGTGCCAGCAAACAGGGGTTACCCTATGGCTACACCTTC. Protein: CASKQGLPYGYTF.

This clone was found once. This chain uses TRBV13 with TRBJ1-6; D is uncertain. V was cut by 1 base and J by 8 bases, with 6 bases left in between. The CDR3 is 13 residues long. Germline CDR1 reads PRHDT; CDR2 reads FYEKMQ (reference sequence). The CDR3 region has the DNA TGTGCCAGCAGCTTAGCGCGAGATTCACCCCTCCACTTT. As protein: CASSLARDSPLHF.

The chain recombines TRBV18 with TRBJ1-3; no definite D call. The CDR3 consists of 13 residues. V lost 4 bases to trimming and J lost 4 bases, with 8 bases between them. Germline V lookup: CDR1 KGHSH, CDR2 LQKENI. CDR3 DNA: TGTGCCAGCTCACAGGGTTCGGGAAACACCATATATTTT. Encoded protein: CASSQGSGNTIYF.